This TCR beta chain was identified in a study of T-cell memory formation after mild COVID-19 (dated by TCRdb to 2020 to 2023). The study in broad terms: Most TCR sequence clusters were specific to one of the two donors. The cohort comprised two young, previously healthy adult volunteers, one female and one male. In two donors, T-cell clones that expanded and contracted after mild COVID-19 were followed by sequencing TCRalpha and TCRbeta repertoires longitudinally.

Sequencing was performed on an Illumina NovaSeq 6000. cDNA libraries for TCRalpha and TCRbeta were prepared by 5'RACE using constant-segment primers, with sample barcodes and unique molecular identifiers added. RNA was extracted from every sample with Trizol reagent. Amplification of the libraries took two PCR steps, and the second step added a second sample barcode plus Illumina TruSeq adapters. The libraries were sequenced on an Illumina NovaSeq using 2 x 150 bp paired-end reads. Regarding the original processing steps: The reads were demultiplexed and collapsed into UMI-guided consensus sequences using migec v1.2.7. With mixcr v2.1.11, UMI consensuses were aligned to TRA and TRB V and J templates and assembled into clonotypes. Expanded or contracted clonotypes were those called significant by both edgeR and NoisET, with noise models trained on biological replicates. For edgeR calls, the thresholds were a false discovery rate-adjusted p below 0.01 and a log2 fold-change of 1. As an exploratory analysis of dynamics, max-normalized trajectories of the 1000 most abundant clonotypes were examined with PCA combined with hierarchical clustering. Separately sequenced CD4+ and CD8+ repertoires were used to assign a CD4 or CD8 phenotype to each responding clone. TCRdb itself trimmed the public reads at Q25 with fastp, ran MiXCR and retained productive beta chains. Each CDR3 protein appears once, grouped with its most common genes and DNA. The V and J calls reflect TCRdb's pipeline rather than the authors' work. Present in this sample are some 160,000 distinct CDR3 sequences, roughly 31% of which were seen just once. The ten most abundant clones make up more than 10% of the sample.

This clonotype was observed a handful of times. Its antigen target is currently unknown. Per-base quality was not reported, and no clone a single base away is much larger than it. Results the study describes overall, beyond this receptor: Balanced CD4/CD8 phenotypes were observed for clones contracting from day 15 to 85, whereas a bias towards CD4+ was observed for a second wave of clones expanding from day 15 to 37. Some responding clones were detected in pre-infection memory, which suggested that pre-existing cross-reactive memory T cells had joined the SARS-CoV-2 response. Only two mild cases were covered by the study, and larger cohorts that include severe cases with pre-infection samples were considered necessary. SARS-CoV-2 specificity was not confirmed for the second-wave clones peaking on day 37. Contracting CD4+ clones turned up mainly in the CM and EM memory subsets, whereas EMRA was where CD8+ clones were enriched.

PBMCs were isolated by Ficoll-Paque density gradient centrifugation. The CDR3, from cysteine to phenylalanine, totals 15 residues. The retained sequence is limited to the CDR3, 45 bases, with the frame set at the first base. Relative to germline, V is 2 bases shorter and J is 5 bases shorter, with 15 bases between their ends. The germline V gene yields SGHRS for CDR1 and YFSETQ for CDR2. Sequenced material: PBMCs or a T cell subset sorted from them (not recorded which). Recombination linked TRBV5-1 to TRBJ2-3; no confident D gene assignment can be made. The sequence derives from an adult woman who had mild COVID-19 (a few samples of this study predate the infection). The sample titles of this study are shuffled in the database, so cell type and time point are left out; the donor was told from shared clones. This receptor has the CDR3 CASSFRSTVQDTQYF. The nucleotide sequence is given as TGCGCCAGCAGCTTTCGGTCAACAGTGCAAGATACGCAGTATTTT. Extended through the reference TRBV5-1 and TRBJ2-3 proteins, this CDR3 yields the full variable domain: KAGVTQTPRYLIKTRGQQVTLSCSPISGHRSVSWYQQTPGQGLQFLFEYFSETQRNKGNFPGRFSGRQFSNSRSEMNVSTLELGDSALYLCASSFRSTVQDTQYFGPGTRLTVL.